Described below is a single T cell receptor beta chain sequence and its context. The antigen remains unidentified. One end of the junction fails to match germline, which may point to a read error. This entry is derived from a study of early T cells in non-severe SARS-CoV-2 infection. Study at large: Chains were not paired, and sequencing was done on bulk RNA from unsorted whole blood. Findings and caveats of the study: Comparison of clonotypes with VDJdb favored anti-spike CD8 responses while missing private and CD4 specificities.

The TCR library protocol was used to attach unique molecular identifiers. These identifiers were attached to individual cDNA molecules. Each CDR3 protein gets one entry after TCRdb re-called the 5' RACE reads with MiXCR. This repertoire shows 70,000 to 95,000 distinct CDR3 sequences, around 15% found once; its top ten account for approximately 0.5%. In germline, CDR1 is SGHAT, CDR2 FQNNGV. The CDR3 is 15 amino acids. This rearrangement joins TRBV11-2 to TRBJ1-1; tentative D call: TRBD1 (5 bases). Sample: whole blood. This clonotype originated in an adult who was a healthcare worker with PCR-confirmed SARS-CoV-2 infection or an uninfected control (not recorded which). The CDR3 nucleotides are TGTGCCAGCGGCTTAGTTGAGGGGCCGGGCGCTGAAGCTTTCTTT. It is translated as CASGLVEGPGAEAFF.